This T cell receptor (beta chain) came from a study of blood T cell repertoires in COVID-19. Participant-reported clinical history was the basis for cohort assignment. As to this clone: This sample includes further DNA sequences coding for the same CDR3.

The length of the CDR3 is 15 residues. Trimming took 3 bases from V and 2 from J; bases not matched to a gene: 3. Germline CDR1 and CDR2: LNHDA and SQIVND (reference sequence). Using immunoSEQ multiplex PCR, the repertoire was profiled, and TCRdb retains in-frame clones only, with some absent. The sample has 150,000 to 200,000 clones; more than 75% are singletons. The specimen was PBMCs or T cells enriched from blood (not recorded which). The rearrangement joins TRBV19 to TRBJ2-1; TRBD1 agrees at 8 bases. The receptor comes from a man in his forties or fifties who had recovered from COVID-19. CDR3 protein: CASSIAGGPYNEQFF. The CDR3, as DNA: TGTGCCAGTAGTATTGCAGGGGGCCCCTACAATGAGCAGTTCTTC.